This T cell receptor beta chain was sequenced in a study of blood T cells in healthy people across ages. Germline V gene lookup returns CDR1 DFQATT and CDR2 SNEGSKA (reference sequence). CDR3 size: 12 residues. The V and J ends lost 5 bases and 3 bases respectively, with 9 bases between them. In its sample, this clonotype was seen a few times. Through a sample-barcoded 5' primer and a J-beta primer mix, a second PCR was run for roughly 7 to 12 cycles. TCRdb analysed the 5' RACE reads with MiXCR anew, one entry per CDR3 protein. The table lists approximately 1,700,000 distinct CDR3 sequences, about 39% of them singletons.

Sequencing was performed on blood. The chain carries TRBV20-1 and TRBJ2-3, with D unclear. The TCR was taken from a human donor in good health. CDR3 residues: CSARRFTDTQYF. As DNA, the CDR3 is TGCAGTGCTCGTCGATTTACAGATACGCAGTATTTT.